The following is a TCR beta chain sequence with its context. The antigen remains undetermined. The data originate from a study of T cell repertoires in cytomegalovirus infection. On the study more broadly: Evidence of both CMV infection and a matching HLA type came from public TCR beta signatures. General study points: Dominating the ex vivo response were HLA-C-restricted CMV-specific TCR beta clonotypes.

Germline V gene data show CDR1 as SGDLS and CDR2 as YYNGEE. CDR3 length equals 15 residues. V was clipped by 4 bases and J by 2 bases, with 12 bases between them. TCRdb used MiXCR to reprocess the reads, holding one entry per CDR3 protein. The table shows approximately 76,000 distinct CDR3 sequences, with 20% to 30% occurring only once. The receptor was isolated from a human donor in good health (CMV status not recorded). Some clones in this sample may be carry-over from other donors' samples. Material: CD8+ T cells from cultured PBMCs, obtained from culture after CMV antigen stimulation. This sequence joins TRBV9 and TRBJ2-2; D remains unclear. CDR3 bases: TGTGCCAGCAGCCTTCTGCTGGACAACACCGGGGAGCTGTTTTTT. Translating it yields CASSLLLDNTGELFF. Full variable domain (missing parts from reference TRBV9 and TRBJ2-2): DSGVTQTPKHLITATGQRVTLRCSPRSGDLSVYWYQQSLDQGLQFLIQYYNGEERAKGNILERFSAQQFPDLHSELNLSSLELGDSALYFCASSLLLDNTGELFFGEGSRLTVL.